This T cell receptor (beta chain) was identified during a study of OX40 agonist ivuxolimab in advanced cancers. Profiled with immunoSEQ multiplex PCR; TCRdb holds only in-frame clones, not every one. Among tens of thousands of clones listed, 88% were seen once. Trimming left V 4 bases short and J 5 bases short, with 11 bases between. CDR1 is MNHNS, CDR2 SASEGT, per germline. The CDR3 has 13 amino acids. Systemic immunosuppression or autoimmune disease history was grounds to exclude patients. The chain links TRBV6-1 to TRBJ2-5; D possibly corresponds to TRBD1 (5 bases). This TCR was sampled from an adult with an advanced solid tumor such as melanoma, head and neck, liver or kidney cancer. Source: CD4+ or CD8+ T cells sorted from blood, taken in a trial of the OX40 agonist ivuxolimab. The CDR3 is CASSGQGRETQYF. As DNA, the CDR3 is TGTGCCAGCAGTGGGCAGGGTCGCGAGACCCAGTACTTC.